The source of this T cell receptor beta chain is a study of cytomegalovirus exposure and HLA in healthy donors. In the PCR, 60 Vbeta and 13 Jbeta primers were used. Assay used: immunoSEQ multiplex PCR; TCRdb lists only in-frame clones, some missing. The sample lists about 160,000 clones, about 76% occurring once. This CDR3 region has 11 residues. The source material was PBMCs. This receptor was taken from a woman aged 35 to 49 in good health and CMV-seropositive. The chain couples TRBV21-1 to TRBJ1-2; TRBD1, the table's D call, lacks a check against the DNA. TRBV21-1 is designated a pseudogene. The CDR3 is CASRQVAGYTF. Written as DNA, the CDR3 is TGTGCCAGCAGACAGGTTGCGGGCTACACCTTC.